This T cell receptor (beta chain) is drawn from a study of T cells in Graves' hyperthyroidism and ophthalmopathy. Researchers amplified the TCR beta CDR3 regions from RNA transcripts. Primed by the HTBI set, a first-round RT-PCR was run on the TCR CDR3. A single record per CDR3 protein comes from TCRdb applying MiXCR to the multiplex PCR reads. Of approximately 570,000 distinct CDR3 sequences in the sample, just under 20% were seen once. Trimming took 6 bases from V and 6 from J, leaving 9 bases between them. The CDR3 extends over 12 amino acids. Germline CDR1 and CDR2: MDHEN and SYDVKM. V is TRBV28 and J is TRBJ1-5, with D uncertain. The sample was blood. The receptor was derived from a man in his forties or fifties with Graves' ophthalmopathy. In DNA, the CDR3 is TGTGCCAGCAGGCCCCCTTCTCAGCCCCAGCATTTT. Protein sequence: CASRPPSQPQHF.